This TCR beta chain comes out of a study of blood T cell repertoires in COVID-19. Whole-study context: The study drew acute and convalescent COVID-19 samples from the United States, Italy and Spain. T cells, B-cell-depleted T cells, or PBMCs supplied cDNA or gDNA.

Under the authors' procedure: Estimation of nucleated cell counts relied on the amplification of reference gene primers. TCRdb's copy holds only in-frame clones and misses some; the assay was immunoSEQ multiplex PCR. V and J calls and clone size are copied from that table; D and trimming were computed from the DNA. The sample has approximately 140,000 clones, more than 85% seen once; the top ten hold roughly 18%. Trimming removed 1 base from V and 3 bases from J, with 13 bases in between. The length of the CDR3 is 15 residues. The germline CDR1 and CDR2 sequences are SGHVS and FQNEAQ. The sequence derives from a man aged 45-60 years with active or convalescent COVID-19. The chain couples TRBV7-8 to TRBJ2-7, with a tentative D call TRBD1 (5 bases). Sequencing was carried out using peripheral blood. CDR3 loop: CASSLGAGIIYEQYF. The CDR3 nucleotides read TGTGCCAGCAGCTTAGGGGCAGGGATAATCTACGAGCAGTACTTC.